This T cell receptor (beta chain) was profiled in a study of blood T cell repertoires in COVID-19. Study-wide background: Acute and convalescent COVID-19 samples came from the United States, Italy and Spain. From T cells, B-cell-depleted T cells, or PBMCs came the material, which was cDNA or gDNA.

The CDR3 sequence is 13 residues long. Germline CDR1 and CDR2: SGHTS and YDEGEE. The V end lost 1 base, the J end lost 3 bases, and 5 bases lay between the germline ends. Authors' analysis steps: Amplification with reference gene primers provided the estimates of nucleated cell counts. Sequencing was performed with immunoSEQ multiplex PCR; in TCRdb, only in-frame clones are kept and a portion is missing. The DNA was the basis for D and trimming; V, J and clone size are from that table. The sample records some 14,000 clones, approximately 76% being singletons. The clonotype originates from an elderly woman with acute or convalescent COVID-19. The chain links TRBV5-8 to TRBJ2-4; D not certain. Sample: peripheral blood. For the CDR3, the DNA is TGTGCCAGCAGCTTGATAGACAAAAACATTCAGTACTTC. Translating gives CASSLIDKNIQYF. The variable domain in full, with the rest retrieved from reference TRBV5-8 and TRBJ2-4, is EAGVTQSPTHLIKTRGQQATLRCSPISGHTSVYWYQQALGLGLQFLLWYDEGEERNRGNFPPRFSGRQFPNYSSELNVNALELEDSALYLCASSLIDKNIQYFGAGTRLSVL.